This TCR beta chain emerged from a study of cytomegalovirus exposure and HLA in healthy donors. The CDR3 runs 15 residues. The V gene end was trimmed by 4 bases and the J gene end by 1 base; junction bases not matched to a gene: 5. Germline V gene data show CDR1 as LNHDA and CDR2 as SQIVND (reference sequence). The PCR was carried out with 60 Vbeta primers and 13 Jbeta primers. Libraries were prepared by immunoSEQ multiplex PCR; TCRdb keeps only in-frame clonotypes and omits some of them. The sample contains about 110,000 clones, 82% of which appear only once. The rearrangement uses TRBV19 and TRBJ2-3; 7 nucleotides line up with TRBD2. This TCR was sampled from a middle-aged man in good health and CMV-seronegative. Sample: PBMCs. CDR3 amino acids: CASSRTRDGTDTQYF. The DNA for the CDR3 is TGTGCCAGTAGTAGGACTAGAGACGGCACAGATACGCAGTATTTT.